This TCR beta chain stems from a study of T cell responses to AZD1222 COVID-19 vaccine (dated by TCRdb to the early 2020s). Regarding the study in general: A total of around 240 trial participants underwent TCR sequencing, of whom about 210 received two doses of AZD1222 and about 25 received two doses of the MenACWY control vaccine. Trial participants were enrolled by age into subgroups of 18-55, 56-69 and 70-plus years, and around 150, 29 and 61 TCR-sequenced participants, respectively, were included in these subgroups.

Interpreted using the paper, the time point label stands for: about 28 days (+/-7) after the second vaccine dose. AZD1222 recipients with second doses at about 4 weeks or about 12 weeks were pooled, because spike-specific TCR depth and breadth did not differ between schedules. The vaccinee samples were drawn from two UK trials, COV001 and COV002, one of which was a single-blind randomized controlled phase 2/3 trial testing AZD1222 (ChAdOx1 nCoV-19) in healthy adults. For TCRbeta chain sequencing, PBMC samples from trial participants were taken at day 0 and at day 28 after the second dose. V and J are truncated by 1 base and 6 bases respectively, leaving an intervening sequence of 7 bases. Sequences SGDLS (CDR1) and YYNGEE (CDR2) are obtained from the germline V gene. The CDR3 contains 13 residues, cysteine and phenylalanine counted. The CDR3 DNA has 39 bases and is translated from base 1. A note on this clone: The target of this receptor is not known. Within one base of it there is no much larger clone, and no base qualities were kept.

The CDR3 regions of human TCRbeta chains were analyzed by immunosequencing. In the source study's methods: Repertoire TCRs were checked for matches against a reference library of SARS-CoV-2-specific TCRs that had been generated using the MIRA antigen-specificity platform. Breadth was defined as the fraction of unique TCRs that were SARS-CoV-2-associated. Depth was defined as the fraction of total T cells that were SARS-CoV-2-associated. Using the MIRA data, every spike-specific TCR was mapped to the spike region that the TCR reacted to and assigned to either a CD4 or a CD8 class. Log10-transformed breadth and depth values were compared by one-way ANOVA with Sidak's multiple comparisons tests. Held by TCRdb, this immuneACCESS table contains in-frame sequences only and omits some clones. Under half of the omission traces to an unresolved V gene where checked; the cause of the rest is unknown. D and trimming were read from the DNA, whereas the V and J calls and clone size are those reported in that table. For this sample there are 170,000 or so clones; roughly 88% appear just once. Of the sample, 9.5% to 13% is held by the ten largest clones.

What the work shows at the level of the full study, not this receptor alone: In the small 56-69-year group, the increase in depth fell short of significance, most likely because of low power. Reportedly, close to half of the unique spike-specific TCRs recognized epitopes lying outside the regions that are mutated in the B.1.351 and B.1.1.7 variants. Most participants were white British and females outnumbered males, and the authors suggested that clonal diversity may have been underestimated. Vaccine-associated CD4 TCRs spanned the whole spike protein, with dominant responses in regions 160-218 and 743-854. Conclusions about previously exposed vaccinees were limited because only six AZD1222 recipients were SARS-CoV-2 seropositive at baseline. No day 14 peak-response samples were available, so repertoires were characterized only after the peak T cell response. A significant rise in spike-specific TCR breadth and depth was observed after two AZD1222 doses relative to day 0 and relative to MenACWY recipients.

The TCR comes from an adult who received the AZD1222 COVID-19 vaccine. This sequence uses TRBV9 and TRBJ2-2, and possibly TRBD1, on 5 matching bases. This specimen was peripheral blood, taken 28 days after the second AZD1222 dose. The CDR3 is CASSVLGAGELFF. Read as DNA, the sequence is TGTGCCAGCAGCGTACTAGGGGCCGGGGAGCTGTTTTTT.